This TCR beta chain originates from a study of cytomegalovirus exposure and HLA in healthy donors. The CDR3 has 14 amino acids. Germline CDR1 reads PRHDT; CDR2 reads FYEKMQ (reference sequence). Trimming took 5 bases from V and 3 from J; bases not matched to a gene: 7. The PCR used 60 Vbeta and 13 Jbeta primers. Using immunoSEQ multiplex PCR, the repertoire was profiled, and TCRdb retains in-frame clones only, with some absent. This sample's table has about 200,000 clones. The TCR originated in a girl aged 2 to 9 in good health and CMV-seropositive. Sequencing was performed on PBMCs. The chain is built from TRBV13 and TRBJ2-7; 7 bases are shared with TRBD2. The CDR3 nucleotides are TGTGCCAGCAGCGGGGGGGACGGAAACTACGAGCAGTACTTC. This encodes CASSGGDGNYEQYF.